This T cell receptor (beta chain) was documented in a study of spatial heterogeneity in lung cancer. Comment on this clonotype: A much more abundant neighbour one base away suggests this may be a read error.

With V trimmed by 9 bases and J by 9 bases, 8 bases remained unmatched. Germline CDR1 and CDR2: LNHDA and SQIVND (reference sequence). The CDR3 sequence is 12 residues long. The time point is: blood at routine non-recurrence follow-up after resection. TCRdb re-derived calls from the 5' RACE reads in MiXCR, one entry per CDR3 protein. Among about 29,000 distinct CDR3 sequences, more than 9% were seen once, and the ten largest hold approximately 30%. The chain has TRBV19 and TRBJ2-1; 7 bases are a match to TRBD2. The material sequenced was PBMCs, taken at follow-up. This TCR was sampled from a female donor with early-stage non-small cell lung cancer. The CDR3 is CARSYTSVEQFF. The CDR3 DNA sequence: TGTGCCAGAAGTTACACTAGCGTTGAGCAGTTCTTC.